The T cell receptor (beta chain) described here comes from a study of radiation and T cells in renal cell carcinoma. Note on this clone: Antigen: not known.

Time point: blood 2 weeks post-SBRT. Treatment noted: 15 Gy SBRT to primary tumor, nephrectomy 4 weeks later. After SBRT, blood was collected at 2 and 4 weeks, plus baseline. The patient's renal cell carcinoma had clear cell pathology. Findings of the study overall: No pretreatment tumor biopsies were available for baseline clonotypes. Top tumor clonotypes rose in blood 2 weeks post-radiation, then contracted.

The method was immunoSEQ multiplex PCR; TCRdb's version includes in-frame clones alone and lacks a portion of them. Here the sample spans about 49,000 clones, more than 80% being singletons. The TCR comes from a woman in her 70s with renal cell carcinoma. Sequenced material: blood, taken from a patient whose treatment included radiotherapy and nephrectomy.

The CDR3 sequence: CASISDGSSYNSPLHF. As DNA, the CDR3 is TGTGCCAGCATCTCAGACGGGAGCTCCTATAATTCACCCCTCCACTTT. The chain employs TRBV18 and TRBJ1-6; D is uncertain. CDR1 and CDR2 (germline): KGHSH, LQKENI. The CDR3 has 16 amino acids. The V end was cut by 8 bases, the J end by 0 bases, with 14 bases between.